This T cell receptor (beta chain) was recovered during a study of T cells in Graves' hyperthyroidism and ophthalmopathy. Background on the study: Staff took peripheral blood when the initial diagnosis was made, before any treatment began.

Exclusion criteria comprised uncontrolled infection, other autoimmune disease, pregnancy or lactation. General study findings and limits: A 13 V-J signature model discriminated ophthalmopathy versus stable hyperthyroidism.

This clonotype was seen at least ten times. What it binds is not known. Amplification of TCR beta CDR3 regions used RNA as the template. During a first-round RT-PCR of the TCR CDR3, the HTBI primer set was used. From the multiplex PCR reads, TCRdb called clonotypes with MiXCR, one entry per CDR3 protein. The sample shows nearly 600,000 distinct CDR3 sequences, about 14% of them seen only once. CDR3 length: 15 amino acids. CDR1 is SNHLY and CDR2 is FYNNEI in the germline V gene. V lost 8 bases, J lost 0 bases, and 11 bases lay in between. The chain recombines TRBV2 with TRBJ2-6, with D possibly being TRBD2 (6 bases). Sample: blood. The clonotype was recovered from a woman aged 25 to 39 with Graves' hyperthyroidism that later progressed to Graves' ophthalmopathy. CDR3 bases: TGTGCCAGCGGGGGAGGTCCCTCTGGGGCCAACGTCCTGACTTTC. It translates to CASGGGPSGANVLTF.